This record covers a single TCR beta chain. Its antigen remains unidentified. These data are taken from a study of T cells in narcolepsy. About the research overall: Donors had narcolepsy type 1 or type 2, or were healthy controls. Points from the study as a whole: Autoreactive clone sequences were missing from some blood memory CD4+ repertoires. Autoreactive clonotypes reportedly recurred in blood of same and different patients, not controls. HCRT-specific and TRIB2-specific autoreactive clonotypes appeared among same-patient CSF and blood CD4+ clonotypes.

Clones were read by immunoSEQ multiplex PCR, and TCRdb kept only the in-frame ones, dropping some. The sample carries tens of thousands of clones, approximately 85% recorded once. The CDR3 contains 16 residues. V was shortened by 2 bases and J by 2 bases, with 14 bases between the two germline ends. Germline CDR1 is SGHDN and CDR2 is FVKESK. The clonotype comes from a human donor in good health. The chain joins TRBV14 to TRBJ2-3; tentative D call: TRBD1 (5 bases). Sequencing was done on a sample of memory (CD45RA-) CD4+ T cells from blood. The CDR3 loop reads CASSQRNQGFTDTQYF. The CDR3 coding sequence is TGTGCCAGCAGCCAAAGAAATCAGGGTTTCACAGATACGCAGTATTTT.